Listed below are T cell receptor beta chains from one sample, sequenced in a study of T cell repertoires in cytomegalovirus infection. TCRdb passed the reads through MiXCR, listing each CDR3 protein once. The sample lists approximately 180,000 distinct CDR3 sequences; around 20% were seen once. Sequencing was done on a sample of PBMCs. The receptors were gathered from a human donor in good health (CMV status not recorded). Some clones in this sample may be carry-over from other donors' samples. Each CDR3 is given with its conserved first and last residue. D genes are given only for firm matches. Clone sizes are given selectively: once, few, many, or a class where the clone is expanded.

cdr3_aa	cdr3_nt	v_call	clone_size	j_call	d_call
CSARPPGAGTEAFF	TGCAGTGCTCGCCCTCCGGGGGCGGGCACTGAAGCTTTCTTT	TRBV20-1	few	TRBJ1-1	NA
CASSIEGRGGTLPLEQYF	TGTGCCAGTAGTATAGAGGGGAGGGGCGGCACCCTCCCTCTGGAGCAGTACTTC	TRBV19	NA	TRBJ2-7	TRBD2
CSATEGGPNTEAFF	TGCAGTGCTACCGAGGGAGGGCCGAACACTGAAGCTTTCTTT	TRBV20-1	NA	TRBJ1-1	NA
CASSESSYEQYF	TGTGCCAGCAGTGAAAGCTCCTACGAGCAGTACTTC	TRBV2	NA	TRBJ2-7	NA
CSAGQSGDAGTEAFF	TGCAGTGCCGGACAGTCGGGGGATGCCGGCACTGAAGCTTTCTTT	TRBV20-1	NA	TRBJ1-1	NA
CASSLGQSSNQPQHF	TGCGCCAGCAGCTTGGGACAGTCAAGCAATCAGCCCCAGCATTTT	TRBV5-1	NA	TRBJ1-5	NA
CAISESGGAGNTIYF	TGTGCCATCAGTGAGTCAGGGGGCGCTGGAAACACCATATATTTT	TRBV10-3	NA	TRBJ1-3	TRBD1
CASSEYAGLNTEAFF	TGTGCCAGCAGTGAATATGCAGGGTTGAACACTGAAGCTTTCTTT	TRBV6-1	few	TRBJ1-1	NA
CASSQEGNRRTGELFF	TGCGCCAGCAGCCAAGAGGGGAACCGACGGACCGGGGAGCTGTTTTTT	TRBV4-1	NA	TRBJ2-2	NA
CASSLPGQRNYGYTF	TGTGCCAGCAGCCTACCGGGACAGAGAAACTATGGCTACACCTTC	TRBV7-2	many	TRBJ1-2	TRBD1
CASSWTGDEQYF	TGTGCCAGCAGCTGGACAGGGGACGAGCAGTACTTC	TRBV7-2	many	TRBJ2-7	TRBD1
CASSLVVSSYNEQFF	TGTGCCAGCAGCTTAGTGGTGAGCTCCTACAATGAGCAGTTCTTC	TRBV11-2	NA	TRBJ2-1	NA
CASSLGRDTDTQYF	TGTGCCAGCAGCTTAGGACGGGACACAGATACGCAGTATTTT	TRBV7-8	many	TRBJ2-3	NA
CASRGTGTYNEQFF	TGTGCCAGCAGGGGGACAGGGACGTACAATGAGCAGTTCTTC	TRBV28	few	TRBJ2-1	TRBD1
CASIKGLAGGNEQFF	TGTGCCAGCATCAAGGGTCTAGCGGGAGGGAATGAGCAGTTCTTC	TRBV7-2	many	TRBJ2-1	TRBD2
CSAAPFGTVILNTEAFF	TGCAGTGCTGCCCCGTTTGGGACCGTTATTTTGAACACTGAAGCTTTCTTT	TRBV20-1	NA	TRBJ1-1	NA
CASSLAQRHGYTF	TGTGCCAGCAGCTTAGCGCAGCGACATGGCTACACCTTC	TRBV7-8	NA	TRBJ1-2	NA
CATSRVREGYEQYF	TGTGCCACCAGCAGAGTCAGGGAAGGCTACGAGCAGTACTTC	TRBV15	NA	TRBJ2-7	NA
CASPRGASGRTNNEQFF	TGTGCCAGCCCACGAGGGGCTAGCGGGAGGACTAACAATGAGCAGTTCTTC	TRBV2	many	TRBJ2-1	TRBD2
CASSLAGQGPETQYF	TGTGCCAGCAGCTTAGCGGGACAGGGCCCAGAGACCCAGTACTTC	TRBV7-2	many	TRBJ2-5	TRBD1
CASSLDTLYEQYF	TGTGCCAGCAGCTTAGACACTCTCTACGAGCAGTACTTC	TRBV7-8	few	TRBJ2-7	NA
CSTAPNRGQYNEQFF	TGCAGCACTGCTCCCAACAGGGGCCAATACAATGAGCAGTTCTTC	TRBV29-1	few	TRBJ2-1	TRBD1
CATSGTAKNIQYF	TGTGCCACCAGCGGCACGGCGAAAAACATTCAGTACTTC	TRBV6-1	many	TRBJ2-4	NA
CASSDSSSYNEQFF	TGTGCCAGCAGCGACAGTAGCTCCTACAATGAGCAGTTCTTC	TRBV9	NA	TRBJ2-1	NA
CASSWSGGARNTEAFF	TGTGCCAGCAGCTGGTCGGGGGGCGCGAGGAACACTGAAGCTTTCTTT	TRBV7-3	many	TRBJ1-1	NA
CASSLSRAEAFF	TGTGCCAGCAGTTTATCCAGGGCCGAAGCTTTCTTT	TRBV28	few	TRBJ1-1	NA
CASSFPQAQGVGEAFF	TGTGCCAGCAGTTTTCCACAGGCACAGGGGGTCGGCGAAGCTTTCTTT	TRBV28	few	TRBJ1-1	TRBD1
CSAPRGATETQYF	TGCAGTGCCCCCCGCGGGGCGACAGAGACCCAGTACTTC	TRBV20-1	NA	TRBJ2-5	NA
CATQGANNEQFF	TGTGCCACCCAAGGGGCCAACAATGAGCAGTTCTTC	TRBV10-3	few	TRBJ2-1	NA
CASSQQGARNEQFF	TGTGCCAGCAGTCAACAGGGGGCGCGGAATGAGCAGTTCTTC	TRBV2	few	TRBJ2-1	TRBD1
CASSQDSWRETQYF	TGTGCCAGCAGCCAAGACTCCTGGAGGGAGACCCAGTACTTC	TRBV7-2	many	TRBJ2-5	NA
CATSRDWRLENIQYF	TGTGCCACCAGCAGAGATTGGCGACTCGAGAACATTCAGTACTTC	TRBV15	NA	TRBJ2-4	NA
CASSVRKSSYEQYF	TGTGCCAGCAGTGTCCGGAAGAGCTCCTACGAGCAGTACTTC	TRBV28	many	TRBJ2-7	NA
CATSSTRNSGNTIYF	TGTGCCACCAGCAGTACCAGGAACTCTGGAAACACCATATATTTT	TRBV15	few	TRBJ1-3	NA
CASSVQGGAYNEQFF	TGTGCCAGCAGCGTCCAGGGTGGGGCCTACAATGAGCAGTTCTTC	TRBV7-9	few	TRBJ2-1	NA
CASSLSEGPYSGANVLTF	TGTGCCAGCAGCTTGTCCGAGGGGCCCTACTCTGGGGCCAACGTCCTGACTTTC	TRBV7-9	NA	TRBJ2-6	NA
CASSPSINGNQPQHF	TGTGCCAGCAGCCCAAGCATCAATGGTAATCAGCCCCAGCATTTT	TRBV7-6	many	TRBJ1-5	NA
CASSETLAGVSYNEQFF	TGTGCCAGCAGCGAAACCCTAGCGGGGGTTTCCTACAATGAGCAGTTCTTC	TRBV5-5	NA	TRBJ2-1	TRBD2
CASSEGRGTGELFF	TGTGCCAGCAGTGAGGGCAGGGGAACCGGGGAGCTGTTTTTT	TRBV2	few	TRBJ2-2	NA
CASSSFGQGNRYEQYF	TGTGCCAGCAGCTCGTTCGGACAGGGGAATCGGTACGAGCAGTACTTC	TRBV5-4	NA	TRBJ2-7	TRBD1
CASSLGYVANRNNEQFF	TGTGCCAGCAGCTTAGGATATGTAGCGAATCGGAACAATGAGCAGTTCTTC	TRBV7-2	NA	TRBJ2-1	NA
CASKIGGRDGKTQYF	TGTGCCAGCAAAATCGGGGGGCGCGACGGGAAGACCCAGTACTTC	TRBV6-1	NA	TRBJ2-5	NA
CASSPPGRGNLYEQYF	TGTGCCAGCAGCCCCCCCGGGAGAGGGAACCTCTACGAGCAGTACTTC	TRBV7-9	NA	TRBJ2-7	NA
CASSYGTSIQHEQFF	TGTGCCAGCAGTTATGGGACTAGCATTCAACATGAGCAGTTCTTC	TRBV12-3/TRBV12-4	few	TRBJ2-1	TRBD2
CASSQGLAGTDTQYF	TGTGCCAGCAGCCAGGGACTAGCGGGCACAGATACGCAGTATTTT	TRBV7-4	many	TRBJ2-3	TRBD2
CASSLGGVGTDTQYF	TGTGCCAGCAGCTTGGGAGGGGTAGGCACAGATACGCAGTATTTT	TRBV11-2	many	TRBJ2-3	TRBD2
CASSLEGTSGSETQYF	TGTGCCAGCAGCTTGGAAGGGACTAGCGGGAGTGAGACCCAGTACTTC	TRBV5-4	many	TRBJ2-5	TRBD2
CASRLIGSSYEQYF	TGTGCCAGCAGGCTCATCGGTTCGTCCTACGAGCAGTACTTC	TRBV6-2/TRBV6-3	NA	TRBJ2-7	NA
CASSVDLLGEQYF	TGTGCCAGCAGCGTGGACCTTCTGGGGGAGCAGTACTTC	TRBV9	NA	TRBJ2-7	NA
CASRGGNEQFF	TGTGCCAGCAGGGGGGGTAATGAGCAGTTCTTC	TRBV7-8	many	TRBJ2-1	NA
CASSMTVFGYTF	TGTGCCAGTAGTATGACAGTTTTTGGCTACACCTTC	TRBV19	few	TRBJ1-2	NA
CASSPGTGPADEQFF	TGTGCCAGCAGCCCTGGGACAGGGCCCGCGGATGAGCAGTTCTTC	TRBV7-3	many	TRBJ2-1	TRBD1
CASSFSGGSYEQYF	TGTGCCAGCAGTTTTAGCGGGGGCTCCTACGAGCAGTACTTC	TRBV7-8	many	TRBJ2-7	TRBD2
CSATIAGEQTQYF	TGCAGTGCTACAATAGCGGGGGAACAGACCCAGTACTTC	TRBV20-1	few	TRBJ2-5	TRBD2
CASSIGTSKQFF	TGTGCCAGTAGTATAGGTACTAGTAAGCAGTTCTTC	TRBV19	NA	TRBJ2-1	NA